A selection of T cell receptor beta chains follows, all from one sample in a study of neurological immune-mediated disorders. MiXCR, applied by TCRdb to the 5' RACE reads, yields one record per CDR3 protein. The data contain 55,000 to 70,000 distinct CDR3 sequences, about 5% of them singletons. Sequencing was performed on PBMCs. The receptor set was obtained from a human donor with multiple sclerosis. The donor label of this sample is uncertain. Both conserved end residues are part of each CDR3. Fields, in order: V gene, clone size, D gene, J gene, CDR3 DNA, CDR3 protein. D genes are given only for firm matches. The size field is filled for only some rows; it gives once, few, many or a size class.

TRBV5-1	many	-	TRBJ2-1	TGCGCCAGCAGCTTAACAGGGCCTGACAATGAGCAGTTCTTC	CASSLTGPDNEQFF
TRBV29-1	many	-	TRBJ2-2	TGCAGCGTTGGTAGGCGGACCGGGGAGCTGTTTTTT	CSVGRRTGELFF
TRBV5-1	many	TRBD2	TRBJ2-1	TGCGCCAGCAGCTCCTTGGCGGGGGGCCACGATGAGCAGTTCTTC	CASSSLAGGHDEQFF
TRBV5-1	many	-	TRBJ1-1	TGCGCCAGCAGCCCGATAGGGGGTCAGGGCGCTTTCTTT	CASSPIGGQGAFF
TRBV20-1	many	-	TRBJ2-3	TGCAGTGCTAGAGAAGGGACTTTCACAGATACGCAGTATTTT	CSAREGTFTDTQYF
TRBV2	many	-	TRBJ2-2	TGTGCCAGCACCCTACGAGGGGCGAACACCGGGGAGCTGTTTTTT	CASTLRGANTGELFF
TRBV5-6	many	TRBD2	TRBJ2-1	TGTGCCAGCAGCGCGGGGGGGGGGCCGACCTACAATGAGCAGTTCTTC	CASSAGGGPTYNEQFF
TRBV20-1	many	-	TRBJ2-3	TGCAGTGCCCAGCGAGGGGCAGATACGCAGTATTTT	CSAQRGADTQYF
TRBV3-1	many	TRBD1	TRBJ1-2	TGTGCCAGCAGCCAAGGCGGGACAGGCGAAGGCTACACCTTC	CASSQGGTGEGYTF
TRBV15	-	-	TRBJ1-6	TGTGCCACCAGCGGCCACCTCAGGGCCTATTCACCCCTCCACTTT	CATSGHLRAYSPLHF
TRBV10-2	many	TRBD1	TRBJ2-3	TGCGCCACCCGGACAGGGCGTAGCACAGATACGCAGTATTTT	CATRTGRSTDTQYF
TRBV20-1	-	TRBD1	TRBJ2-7	TGCAGTGTCTTGGACAGGGACTCCTACGAGCAGTACTTC	CSVLDRDSYEQYF
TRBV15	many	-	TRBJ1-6	TGTGCCACCAGCAGACCAGACAGACTTGATAATTCACCCCTCCACTTT	CATSRPDRLDNSPLHF
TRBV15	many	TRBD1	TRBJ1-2	TGTGCCACCAGCAGGTGGGACAGCAACTATGGCTACACCTTC	CATSRWDSNYGYTF
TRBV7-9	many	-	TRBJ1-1	TGTGCCAGCAGCTTAACGGATGAAGCTTTCTTT	CASSLTDEAFF
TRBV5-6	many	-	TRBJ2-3	TGTGCCAGCAGCTTGGCTTCAGAATTCAGCACAGATACGCAGTATTTT	CASSLASEFSTDTQYF
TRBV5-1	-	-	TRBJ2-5	TGCGCCAGCAGCTTGGGACGGCTCCAAGAGACCCAGTACTTC	CASSLGRLQETQYF